Each of the 26 T cell receptor beta chains below was sequenced from the same sample in a study of early T cells in non-severe SARS-CoV-2 infection. TCRdb re-analysed the 5' RACE reads in MiXCR, keeping a single row per CDR3 protein. This table holds tens of thousands of distinct CDR3 sequences, about 12% found once. The sequencing sample was made of whole blood. These receptor sequences come from an adult who was a healthcare worker with PCR-confirmed SARS-CoV-2 infection or an uninfected control (not recorded which).

This clonotype came up many times. V is TRBV6-5 and J is TRBJ1-2, with a possible D match to TRBD1 (5 bases). The germline gives CDR1 MNHEY, CDR2 SVGAGI. V lost 6 bases and J 1 base, leaving 9 bases between the germline ends. This CDR3 is 13 amino acids long. CDR3 bases: TGTGCCAGCAGGAGGGACGGTAACTATGGCTACACCTTC. As protein: CASRRDGNYGYTF.

The CDR3 here is CASSLLVRDTSKDYGYTF. CDR3 DNA: TGTGCCAGCAGTTTACTTGTTCGGGACACCAGTAAGGACTATGGCTACACCTTC. The genes are TRBV28 and TRBJ1-2, with D possibly matching TRBD1 (6 bases). The CDR3 loop spans 18 amino acids. V was trimmed by 2 bases and J by 3 bases, leaving 22 bases between them. The V gene's germline CDR1 is MDHEN and CDR2 SYDVKM.

This clonotype appeared many times. The chain has TRBV30 and TRBJ2-7; D is unresolved. This CDR3 is 13 amino acids long. Deletions cut 2 bases from V and 7 bases from J, with 15 bases between. Per the germline V gene, CDR1 is GTSNPN and CDR2 is SVGIG (reference sequence). The DNA of the CDR3 is TGTGCCTGGAGTCTACCCAATTTGGGGGAGCAGTACTTC. It encodes CAWSLPNLGEQYF.

The CDR3 DNA reads TGTGCCAGCAGTTTACATGGGGGCCCTCGGGTCACTGAAGCTTTCTTT. This gives the protein CASSLHGGPRVTEAFF. This chain links TRBV6-5 with TRBJ1-1; possibly TRBD1 for D (6 bases). Per the germline V gene, CDR1 is MNHEY and CDR2 is SVGAGI. CDR3 length: 16 amino acids. Trimming removed 4 bases from V and 4 bases from J, with 19 bases in between.

This clonotype was found many times. The chain uses TRBV12-3 or TRBV12-4 and TRBJ2-1; the match to TRBD2 covers 11 bases. This CDR3 is 16 amino acids long. V trimming: 5 bases; J trimming: 4 bases; junction bases outside the gene matches: 7. CDR3 residues: CASSTSSGRLYNEQFF. Written as DNA, the CDR3 is TGTGCCAGCAGTACCTCTAGCGGGAGGTTGTACAATGAGCAGTTCTTC.

V and J are TRBV6-2 or TRBV6-3 and TRBJ1-1; the D gene is possibly TRBD1 (6 bases). This CDR3 contains 14 residues. Germline CDR1 reads MNHEY; CDR2 reads SVGEGT. Between the trimmed V and J ends, which lost 6 bases and 1 base, there was a span of 12 bases. The CDR3 sequence is CASRPPGQNTEAFF. Here the CDR3 DNA reads TGTGCCAGCAGGCCGCCGGGACAGAACACTGAAGCTTTCTTT.

This clonotype was picked up many times. V and J are TRBV5-1 and TRBJ2-7; 11 bases align to TRBD2. This CDR3 region has 15 residues. V lost 0 bases and J lost 4; bases outside the gene matches: 3. Germline V gene sequence: CDR1 SGHRS, CDR2 YFSETQ. CDR3 residues: CASSLEGTSGYEQYF. Here the CDR3 DNA reads TGCGCCAGCAGCTTGGAGGGGACTAGCGGATACGAGCAGTACTTC.

Note on this clonotype: A single base separates this from a much larger clone, so it may be a read error. V usage is TRBV3-1 and J usage is TRBJ2-4; D uncertain. Germline V lookup: CDR1 LGHDT, CDR2 YNNKEL (reference sequence). This CDR3 region has 11 residues. The CDR3 here is CASRQGYIQYF. DNA for the CDR3: TGTGCCAGCAGACAAGGTTACATTCAGTACTTC.

This chain links TRBV10-2 with TRBJ2-1; D gene ambiguous. V lost 8 bases to trimming and J lost 7 bases, with 12 bases between them. The V gene's germline CDR1 is WSHSY and CDR2 SAAADI. The CDR3 consists of 12 residues. The CDR3 reads CASEKARNEQFF. DNA of the CDR3: TGCGCCAGCGAGAAGGCTAGGAATGAGCAGTTCTTC.

This clonotype was seen many times. The chain recombines TRBV29-1 with TRBJ2-5, with D tentatively TRBD1 (5 bases). CDR3 size: 14 residues. Germline V CDR1 and CDR2: SQVTM, ANQGSEA. V lost 6 bases and J lost 4, with 18 bases in between. The DNA of the CDR3 is TGCAGCGTGGATCAGGGCTCCACAAGAGAGACCCAGTACTTC. This sequence encodes CSVDQGSTRETQYF.

This clonotype has a count of ten or more. The rearrangement joins TRBV29-1 to TRBJ2-3, with D maybe TRBD2 (6 bases). Trimming removed 7 bases from V and 0 bases from J, with 20 bases in between. Germline values: CDR1 SQVTM, CDR2 ANQGSEA. The CDR3 covers 16 residues. Here the CDR3 reads CSAMDFRDSSTDTQYF. The CDR3 DNA reads TGCAGCGCTATGGACTTTAGGGACTCTAGCACAGATACGCAGTATTTT.

This clonotype was picked up many times. The rearrangement joins TRBV6-2 or TRBV6-3 to TRBJ2-7, with TRBD2 as a possible D gene (6 bases). Germline CDR1 and CDR2: MNHEY and SVGEGT. V was cut by 4 bases and J by 2 bases, with 21 bases left in between. The CDR3 spans 17 residues. The CDR3 protein is CASSSLDLLRDPYEQYF. The CDR3 DNA reads as TGTGCCAGCAGTTCCCTCGACTTATTGCGGGACCCCTACGAGCAGTACTTC.

In this sample, this clonotype turned up many times. The chain joins TRBV3-1 to TRBJ2-3; 10 bases are a match to TRBD2. This CDR3 has 17 amino acids. From germline, CDR1 is LGHDT and CDR2 YNNKEL (reference sequence). Trimming took 0 bases from V and 2 from J; bases not matched to a gene: 5. The CDR3 sequence: CASSQDRTSGYTDTQYF. CDR3 DNA sequence: TGTGCCAGCAGCCAAGATCGGACTAGCGGTTACACAGATACGCAGTATTTT.

This clonotype was recorded many times. The CDR3 spells CASRKPGAGVLSYNEQFF. In DNA form, the CDR3 reads TGTGCCAGCAGAAAGCCTGGGGCAGGGGTTTTATCCTACAATGAGCAGTTCTTC. The chain combines TRBV12-3 or TRBV12-4 with TRBJ2-1; D might be TRBD1 (6 bases). Trimming shortened V by 6 bases and J by 1 base, and 22 bases separated the two germline ends. This CDR3 comprises 18 residues.

The rearrangement links TRBV29-1 to TRBJ1-2, with D possibly matching TRBD1 (6 bases). Trimming left V 5 bases short and J 2 bases short, with 9 bases between. The CDR3 covers 12 residues. Germline CDR1 and CDR2: SQVTM and ANQGSEA. CDR3 nucleotides: TGCAGCGTTAACGGACAGAACTATGGCTACACCTTC. It translates to CSVNGQNYGYTF.

The chain is built from TRBV18 and TRBJ2-3; D is undetermined. With 1 base removed from V and 3 bases from J, the gap between germline ends came to 11 bases. The CDR3 runs to 15 residues. The germline gives CDR1 KGHSH, CDR2 LQKENI. The CDR3 DNA follows: TGTGCCAGCTCACCACGGCAGCTAAATACAGATACGCAGTATTTT. Protein: CASSPRQLNTDTQYF.

This clonotype showed up many times. V usage is TRBV14 and J usage is TRBJ2-3; 9 bases match TRBD1. This CDR3 is 15 amino acids long. Germline lookup yields CDR1 SGHDN and CDR2 FVKESK. Trimming cost V 2 bases and J 1 base; bases outside gene matches: 1. The CDR3 protein is CASSQRQGGTDTQYF. The CDR3 DNA is TGTGCCAGCAGCCAAAGACAGGGGGGCACAGATACGCAGTATTTT. Full variable domain (rest looked up from reference TRBV14 and TRBJ2-3): EAGVTQFPSHSVIEKGQTVTLRCDPISGHDNLYWYRRVMGKEIKFLLHFVKESKQDESGMPNNRFLAERTGGTYSTLKVQPAELEDSGVYFCASSQRQGGTDTQYFGPGTRLTVL.

There are many counts of this clonotype. The chain couples TRBV7-9 to TRBJ2-3, with TRBD2 identical over 11 bases. Germline-derived CDR1 and CDR2 are SEHNR and FQNEAQ (reference sequence). V trimming: 2 bases; J trimming: 4 bases; junction bases outside the gene matches: 2. The CDR3 runs 15 residues. CDR3: CASSLTSGGPDTQYF. The CDR3 DNA follows: TGTGCCAGCAGCTTAACTAGCGGGGGCCCAGATACGCAGTATTTT.

This clonotype occurred a few times. The chain is built from TRBV28 and TRBJ2-4, with D possibly TRBD1 on 5 matching bases. The CDR3 spans 14 residues. Germline assignment: CDR1 MDHEN and CDR2 SYDVKM. The germline V and J ends were trimmed by 3 bases and 9 bases, with 15 bases remaining between them. The CDR3 DNA is TGTGCCAGCAGTTTTGGGGCAGGGTATGCCATTCAGTACTTC. Translation: CASSFGAGYAIQYF.

The chain combines TRBV29-1 with TRBJ1-1; 7 positions match TRBD1. The CDR3 extends over 11 amino acids. Germline V gene data show CDR1 as SQVTM and CDR2 as ANQGSEA. V lost 6 bases and J lost 7; bases outside the gene matches: 5. The CDR3 coding sequence is TGCAGCGTCGACTGGGACAGTGAAGCTTTCTTT. Its translation is CSVDWDSEAFF.

This clonotype was recorded at least ten times. The chain carries TRBV3-1 and TRBJ1-3, with D uncertain. This CDR3 spans 14 amino acids. The germline CDR1 and CDR2 sequences are LGHDT and YNNKEL (reference sequence). Between the trimmed V and J ends, which lost 1 base and 3 bases, there was a span of 7 bases. The CDR3 sequence: CASSQGGYGNTIYF. DNA of the CDR3: TGTGCCAGCAGCCAAGGAGGATATGGAAACACCATATATTTT.

This clonotype was counted many times. The rearrangement links TRBV15 to TRBJ2-7; 10 bases match TRBD2. The CDR3 has 15 residues. Germline V gene data show CDR1 as LNHNV and CDR2 as YYDKDF (reference sequence). Germline trimming cut 0 bases from V and 2 bases from J; bases unmatched to any gene: 1. The CDR3 DNA follows: TGTGCCACCAGCAGAGAAAGCGGGGGGGCCTACGAGCAGTACTTC. This sequence encodes CATSRESGGAYEQYF.

There are many counts of this clonotype. V usage is TRBV20-1 and J usage is TRBJ1-2; perhaps TRBD1 as D (5 bases). In germline, CDR1 is DFQATT, CDR2 SNEGSKA (reference sequence). The CDR3 has 11 residues. Trimming left V 6 bases short and J 1 base short, with 6 bases between. CDR3 region: CSAQDNYGYTF. The CDR3 DNA follows: TGCAGTGCACAGGATAACTATGGCTACACCTTC.

This clonotype was observed at least ten times. V and J are TRBV27 and TRBJ2-7; D is ambiguous. The length of the CDR3 is 11 residues. With 7 bases removed from V and 0 bases from J, the gap between germline ends came to 4 bases. Germline V lookup: CDR1 MNHEY, CDR2 SMNVEV (reference sequence). This CDR3 reads CASTSSYEQYF. CDR3 sequence (DNA): TGTGCCAGCACGAGCTCCTACGAGCAGTACTTC.

At least ten counts were recorded for this clonotype. V and J are TRBV10-3 and TRBJ2-3; 8 bases agree with TRBD2. The V and J ends lost 6 bases and 6 bases, in that order; junction bases with no gene match: 5. This CDR3 comprises 13 residues. Germline lookup yields CDR1 ENHRY and CDR2 SYGVKD. CDR3: CAIRAGAEDTQYF. The CDR3 nucleotides read TGTGCCATCAGAGCGGGGGCGGAGGATACGCAGTATTTT.

The chain carries TRBV7-9 and TRBJ2-5; D is unclear. In germline, CDR1 is SEHNR, CDR2 FQNEAQ (reference sequence). This CDR3 is 14 amino acids long. V was shortened by 1 base and J by 2 bases, with 8 bases between the two germline ends. The chain's CDR3 is CASSLDVLQETQYF. DNA of the CDR3: TGTGCCAGCAGCTTAGACGTATTACAAGAGACCCAGTACTTC.